The following is a T cell receptor (beta chain) sequence with its context. What it recognizes is unknown. Subsets obtained from CD4+ cells comprised CD45RA+ naive and CD45RA-negative memory cells. V was clipped by 5 bases and J by 5 bases, with 9 bases between them. The CDR3 runs 13 residues. The germline gives CDR1 SSHAT, CDR2 FNYEAQ (reference sequence). The source of the sample is a study of shared clonotypes between healthy human individuals. About the study: With ages of 18 to 49, the donors were a couple of women and a few men.

Study-wide points: Of the naive CD4 clonotypes, about 5.4% were shared across several donors.

Per the authors' pipeline: ImmunoSEQ gave junction-only sequences without quality scores, so filtering differed. Sequencing used immunoSEQ multiplex PCR; TCRdb keeps in-frame clones, though not all of them. V and J calls and clone size come straight from that table; D and trimming were deduced from the DNA. The table lists 2 million to 3 million clones, approximately 93% of them singletons. Sequenced sample: naive CD4+ T cells from PBMCs. Subset of the sample: CD45RA+ positively selected. This chain links TRBV7-7 with TRBJ2-2; D unresolved. The origin of this receptor is a man between 18 and 29 years old in good health. Some clones in this sample may be carry-over from other donors' samples. CDR3 sequence reads: CASSTQPTGELFF. CDR3 in DNA: TGTGCCAGCAGCACCCAGCCGACCGGGGAGCTGTTTTTT.